The entry below gives a single T cell receptor (beta chain) sequence along with its context. What it binds is not known. This sample was taken from a study of shared clonotypes between healthy human individuals. Study-wide background: Researchers assigned three CD4 naive, three CD4 memory, two CD8 naive and one CD8 memory plate to each donor.

The CDR3 runs 14 residues. The V segment lost 1 base and the J segment 3 bases; nucleotides outside the gene matches: 4. CDR1 is SGHRS, CDR2 YFSETQ, per germline. Overall study findings and caveats: Among donors, sharing of clonotypes was expected to be affected by sequencing depth. Large depth notwithstanding, sorted-subset sequencing proved incomplete by rarefaction.

Genomic DNA of each subset was evenly split across several immunoSEQ plates. Repertoires were generated with immunoSEQ multiplex PCR, while TCRdb's copy carries only in-frame clones and drops some. Among about 2.3 million clones listed, around 93% were seen once. This chain uses TRBV5-1 with TRBJ2-7, with TRBD1 matching over 7 bases. Sequencing used naive CD4+ T cells from PBMCs. Subset here: CD45RA+ positively selected. This receptor was identified in a man aged 18 to 30 in good health. Some clones in this sample may be carry-over from other donors' samples. In nucleotides, the CDR3 is TGCGCCAGCAGCTTGTCACAGGGGAACTACGAGCAGTACTTC. Protein: CASSLSQGNYEQYF.